The entry below gives a single TCR beta chain sequence along with its context. Its specificity is not known. The length of the CDR3 is 11 residues. V lost 6 bases and J 6 bases, leaving 7 bases between the germline ends. CDR1 MNHEY and CDR2 SMNVEV come from the germline V gene (reference sequence). The record originates from a study of OX40 agonist ivuxolimab in advanced cancers. Overall study results and limits: Several nonresponders also turned out to have low normalized T-cell clonal expansion. CD8+ T cells were the subset that, on average, had more expanded clones than CD4+.

TCRdb's copy holds only in-frame clones and misses some; the assay was immunoSEQ multiplex PCR. Among about 100,000 clones listed, roughly 90% were seen once. The genes are TRBV27 and TRBJ2-3; D gene unclear. This receptor was taken from an adult with an advanced solid tumor such as melanoma, head and neck, liver or kidney cancer. The sequenced sample was CD4+ or CD8+ T cells sorted from blood, obtained in a trial of the OX40 agonist ivuxolimab. The CDR3 sequence: CASSERDTQYF. The CDR3 nucleotides read TGTGCCAGCAGCGAGAGGGATACGCAGTATTTT.